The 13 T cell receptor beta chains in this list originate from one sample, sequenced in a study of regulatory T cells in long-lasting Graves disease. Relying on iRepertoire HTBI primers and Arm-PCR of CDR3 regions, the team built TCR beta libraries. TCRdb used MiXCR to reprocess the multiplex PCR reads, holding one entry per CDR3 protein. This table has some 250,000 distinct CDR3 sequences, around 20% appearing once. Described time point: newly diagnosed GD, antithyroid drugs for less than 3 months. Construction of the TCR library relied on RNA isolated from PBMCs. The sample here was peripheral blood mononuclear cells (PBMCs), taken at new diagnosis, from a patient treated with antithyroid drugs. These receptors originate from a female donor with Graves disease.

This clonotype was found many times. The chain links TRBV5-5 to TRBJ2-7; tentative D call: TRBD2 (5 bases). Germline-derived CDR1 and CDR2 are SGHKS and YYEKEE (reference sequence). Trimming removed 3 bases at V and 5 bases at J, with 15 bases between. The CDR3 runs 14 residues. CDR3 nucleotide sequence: TGTGCCAGCAGCTCGGACCCTAGCATCCACGAGCAGTACTTC. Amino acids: CASSSDPSIHEQYF.

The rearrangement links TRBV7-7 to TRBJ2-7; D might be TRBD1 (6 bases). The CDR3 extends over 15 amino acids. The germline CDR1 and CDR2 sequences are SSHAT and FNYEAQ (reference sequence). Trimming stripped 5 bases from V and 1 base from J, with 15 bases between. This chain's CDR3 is CASSRFTGPSYEQYF. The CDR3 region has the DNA TGTGCCAGCAGCAGGTTTACAGGGCCTTCCTACGAGCAGTACTTC.

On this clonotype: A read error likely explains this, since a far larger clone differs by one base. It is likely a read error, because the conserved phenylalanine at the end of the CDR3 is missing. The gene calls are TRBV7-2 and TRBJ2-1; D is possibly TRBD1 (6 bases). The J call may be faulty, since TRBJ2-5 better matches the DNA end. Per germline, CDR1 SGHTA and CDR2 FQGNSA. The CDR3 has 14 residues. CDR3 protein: CASTPSTGQETQYL. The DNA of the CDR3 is TGTGCCAGCACCCCATCGACAGGCCAAGAGACCCAGTACCTC.

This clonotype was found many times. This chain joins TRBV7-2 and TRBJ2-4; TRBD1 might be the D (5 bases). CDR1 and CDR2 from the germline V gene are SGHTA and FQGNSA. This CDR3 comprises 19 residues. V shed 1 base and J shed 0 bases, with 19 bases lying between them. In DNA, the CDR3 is TGTGCCAGCAGCTTAGAGGAGACGTGGTGGGGCTTAGCCAAAAACATTCAGTACTTC. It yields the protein CASSLEETWWGLAKNIQYF.

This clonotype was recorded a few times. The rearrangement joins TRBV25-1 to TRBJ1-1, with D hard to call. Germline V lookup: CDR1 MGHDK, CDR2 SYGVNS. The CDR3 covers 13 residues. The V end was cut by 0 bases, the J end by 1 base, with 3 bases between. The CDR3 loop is CASSEYGNTEAFF. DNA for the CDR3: TGTGCCAGCAGTGAATATGGGAACACTGAAGCTTTCTTT.

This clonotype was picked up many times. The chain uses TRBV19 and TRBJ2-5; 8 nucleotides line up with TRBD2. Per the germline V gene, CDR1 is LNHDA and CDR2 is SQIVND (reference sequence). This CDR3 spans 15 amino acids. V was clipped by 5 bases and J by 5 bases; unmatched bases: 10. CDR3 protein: CASSPMAGGAETQYF. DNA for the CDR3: TGTGCCAGTAGTCCAATGGCGGGGGGCGCGGAGACCCAGTACTTC.

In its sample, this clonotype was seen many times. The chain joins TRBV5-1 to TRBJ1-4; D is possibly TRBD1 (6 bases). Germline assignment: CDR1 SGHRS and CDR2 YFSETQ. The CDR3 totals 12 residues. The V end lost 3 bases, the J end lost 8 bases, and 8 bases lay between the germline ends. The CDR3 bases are TGCGCCAGCAGCTCACAGGGAGAAAAACTGTTTTTT. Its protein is CASSSQGEKLFF.

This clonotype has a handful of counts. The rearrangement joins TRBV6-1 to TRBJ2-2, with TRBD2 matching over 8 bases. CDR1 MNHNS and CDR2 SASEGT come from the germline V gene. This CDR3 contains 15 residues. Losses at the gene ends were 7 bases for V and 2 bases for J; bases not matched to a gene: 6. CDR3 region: CASIKVAGNTGELFF. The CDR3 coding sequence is TGTGCCAGCATTAAGGTAGCGGGAAACACCGGGGAGCTGTTTTTT.

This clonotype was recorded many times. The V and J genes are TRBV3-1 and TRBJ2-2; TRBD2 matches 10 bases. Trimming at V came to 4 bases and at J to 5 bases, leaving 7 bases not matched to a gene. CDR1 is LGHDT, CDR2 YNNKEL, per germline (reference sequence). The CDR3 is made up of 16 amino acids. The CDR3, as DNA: TGTGCCAGCAGCCGGGGTCTAGCGGGAGTGACCGGGGAGCTGTTTTTT. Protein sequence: CASSRGLAGVTGELFF. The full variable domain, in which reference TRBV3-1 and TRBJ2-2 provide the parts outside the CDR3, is DTAVSQTPKYLVTQMGNDKSIKCEQNLGHDTMYWYKQDSKKFLKIMFSYNNKELIINETVPNRFSPKSPDKAHLNLHINSLELGDSAVYFCASSRGLAGVTGELFFGEGSRLTVL.

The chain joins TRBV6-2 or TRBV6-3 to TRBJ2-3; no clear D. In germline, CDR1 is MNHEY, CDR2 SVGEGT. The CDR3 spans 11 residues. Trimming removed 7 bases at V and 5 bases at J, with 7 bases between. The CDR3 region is CASTDIDTQYF. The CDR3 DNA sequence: TGTGCCAGCACCGATATAGATACGCAGTATTTT.

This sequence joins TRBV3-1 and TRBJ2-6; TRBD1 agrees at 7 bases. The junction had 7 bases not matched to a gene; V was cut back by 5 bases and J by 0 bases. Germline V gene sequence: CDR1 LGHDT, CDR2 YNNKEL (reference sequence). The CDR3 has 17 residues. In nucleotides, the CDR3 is TGTGCCAGCAGCGGACAGGCCATTCTCTCTGGGGCCAACGTCCTGACTTTC. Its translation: CASSGQAILSGANVLTF.

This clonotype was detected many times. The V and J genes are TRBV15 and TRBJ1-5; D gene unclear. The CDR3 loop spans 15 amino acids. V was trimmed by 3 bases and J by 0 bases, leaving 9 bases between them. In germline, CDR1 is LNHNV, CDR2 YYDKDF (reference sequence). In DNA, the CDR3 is TGTGCCACCAGCAGGCAGCGGAATAGCAATCAGCCCCAGCATTTT. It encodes CATSRQRNSNQPQHF.

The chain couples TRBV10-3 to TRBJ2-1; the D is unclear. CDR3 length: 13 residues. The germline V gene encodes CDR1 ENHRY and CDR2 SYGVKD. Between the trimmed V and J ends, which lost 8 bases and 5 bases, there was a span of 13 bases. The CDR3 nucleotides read TGTGCCATCTTGGAAGTCAGCCACAATGAGCAGTTCTTC. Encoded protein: CAILEVSHNEQFF.